This record covers a single T cell receptor (beta chain). Both 60 Vbeta primers and 13 Jbeta primers went into the PCR. Repertoires were generated with immunoSEQ multiplex PCR, while TCRdb's copy carries only in-frame clones and drops some. The table lists about 150,000 clones, just under 80% of them singletons. The data originate from a study of cytomegalovirus exposure and HLA in healthy donors. Turning to the study itself: For the roughly 400 genotyped donors, approximately 83% fell within the Caucasian-associated ancestry cluster.

This TCR was sampled from a woman aged 45-59 years in good health and CMV-seropositive. The sequencing sample was made of PBMCs.

The CDR3 protein is CASSLRGADTQYF. The CDR3 DNA follows: TGTGCCAGCAGCTTAAGGGGCGCAGATACGCAGTATTTT. The chain carries TRBV7-3 and TRBJ2-3, with D possibly matching TRBD1 (5 bases). The CDR3 loop spans 13 amino acids. The V end lost 1 base, the J end lost 4 bases, and 6 bases lay between the germline ends. Germline CDR1 and CDR2: SGHTA and FQGTGA.